A single sample is the source of the 4 T cell receptor beta chains below, sequenced in a study of control samples from healthy donors and cancer patients. Produced via immunoSEQ multiplex PCR; TCRdb's table is partial and in-frame only. The sample records 90,000 to 130,000 clones, around four fifths being singletons. Sequencing input: blood. These TCRs come from a young man in good health.

This clone has more than one count but fewer than ten. The rearrangement joins TRBV18 to TRBJ1-5, with D maybe TRBD1 (5 bases). Germline V gene data show CDR1 as KGHSH and CDR2 as LQKENI. Trimming removed 4 bases from V and 9 bases from J, with 16 bases in between. The length of the CDR3 is 14 residues. The CDR3 spells CASSHPGRRRPQHF. CDR3 nucleotides: TGTGCCAGCTCACATCCGGGACGGCGTCGGCCCCAGCATTTT.

This clone was observed once. The chain joins TRBV11-2 to TRBJ1-2; TRBD1 might be the D (6 bases). This CDR3 comprises 17 residues. CDR1 and CDR2 from the germline V gene are SGHAT and FQNNGV. V lost 3 bases and J lost 8, with 25 bases in between. The CDR3: CASSFSAPAWGRGGYTF. The CDR3 nucleotides read TGTGCCAGCAGCTTTTCAGCCCCCGCTTGGGGGCGAGGCGGCTACACCTTC.

V usage is TRBV2 and J usage is TRBJ2-3; TRBD2 matches at 7 bases. CDR1 and CDR2 (germline): SNHLY, FYNNEI. V dropped 6 bases and J dropped 8; count of bases not matched to a gene: 8. CDR3 size: 13 residues. CDR3 protein: CASRGGTLGTQYF. The DNA of the CDR3 is TGTGCCAGCAGGGGAGGGACTTTAGGTACGCAGTATTTT.

The chain couples TRBV28 to TRBJ2-7; D gene unclear. The V and J ends lost 2 bases and 0 bases respectively, with 8 bases between them. CDR3 length equals 14 residues. Germline lookup yields CDR1 MDHEN and CDR2 SYDVKM. The CDR3 loop is CASSLGDFSYEQYF. CDR3 bases: TGTGCCAGCAGTTTAGGAGATTTCTCCTACGAGCAGTACTTC.